This TCR beta chain was recovered during a study of technical replicates of blood from a handful of donors. Profiling relied on immunoSEQ multiplex PCR, and the TCRdb table lists in-frame clones only, not all of them. The sample holds 75,000 to 90,000 clones, 80% to 95% seen once. The CDR3 is 16 amino acids. V lost 3 bases, J lost 5 bases, and 10 bases stayed unmatched. Germline V lookup: CDR1 MGHDK, CDR2 SYGVNS. The sequenced sample consisted of T cells isolated from PBMCs. This chain joins TRBV25-1 and TRBJ1-1; 9 nucleotides align to TRBD1. This TCR was sampled from a human donor in good health. CDR3 in DNA: TGTGCCAGCAGTGACCCCAGGGACAGGGAGGGAACTGAAGCTTTCTTT. Encoded protein: CASSDPRDREGTEAFF.